This TCR beta chain derives from a study of blood T cell repertoires in COVID-19. About the study: Samples of COVID-19 (acute and convalescent) were obtained from the United States, Italy and Spain. PBMCs, B-cell-depleted T cells, or T cells provided the cDNA or gDNA that made up the material.

The CDR3 consists of 18 residues. CDR1 is SGHTA and CDR2 is FQGTGA in the germline V gene. V gave up 4 bases and J gave up 2 bases; unmatched junction bases: 7. The assay was immunoSEQ multiplex PCR, and TCRdb's table has in-frame clones only and misses some. The sample has about 47,000 clones, roughly 89% seen once. The V gene is TRBV7-3, the J gene TRBJ2-6; TRBD1 matches at 11 bases. This receptor was identified in a man aged 80 or over with active or convalescent COVID-19. The sequencing sample was made of peripheral blood. This chain's CDR3 is CASSSAGQGAAGANVLTF. CDR3 coding DNA: TGTGCCAGCAGCTCCGCCGGACAGGGGGCTGCTGGGGCCAACGTCCTGACTTTC.